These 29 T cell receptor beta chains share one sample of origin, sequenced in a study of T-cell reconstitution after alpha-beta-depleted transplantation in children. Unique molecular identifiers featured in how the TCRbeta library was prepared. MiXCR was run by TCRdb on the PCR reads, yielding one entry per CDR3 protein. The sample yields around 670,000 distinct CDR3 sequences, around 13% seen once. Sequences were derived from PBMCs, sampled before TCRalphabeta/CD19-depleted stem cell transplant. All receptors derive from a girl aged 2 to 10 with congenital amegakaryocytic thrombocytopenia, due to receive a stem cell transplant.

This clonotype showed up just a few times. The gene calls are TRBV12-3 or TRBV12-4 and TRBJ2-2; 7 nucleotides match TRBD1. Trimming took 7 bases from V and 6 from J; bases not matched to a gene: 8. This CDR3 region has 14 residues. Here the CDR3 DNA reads TGTGCCAGCACCAGACAGGGTGGCGCCGGGGAGCTGTTTTTT. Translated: CASTRQGGAGELFF.

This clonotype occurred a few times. DNA for the CDR3: TGCAGTGAACTAGCGGCTAGCACAGATACGCAGTATTTT. Its translation: CSELAASTDTQYF. The chain couples TRBV20-1 to TRBJ2-3; 8 positions match TRBD2. Germline lookup yields CDR1 DFQATT and CDR2 SNEGSKA (reference sequence). CDR3 length: 13 residues. Trimming at V came to 7 bases and at J to 0 bases, leaving 3 bases not matched to a gene.

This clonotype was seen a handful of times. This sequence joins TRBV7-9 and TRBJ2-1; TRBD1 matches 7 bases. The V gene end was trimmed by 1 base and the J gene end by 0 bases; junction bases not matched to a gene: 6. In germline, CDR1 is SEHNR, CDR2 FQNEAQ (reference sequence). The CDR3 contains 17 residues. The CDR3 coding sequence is TGTGCCAGCAGCTTAGGTCCGGGACAGAGCTCCTACAATGAGCAGTTCTTC. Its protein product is CASSLGPGQSSYNEQFF.

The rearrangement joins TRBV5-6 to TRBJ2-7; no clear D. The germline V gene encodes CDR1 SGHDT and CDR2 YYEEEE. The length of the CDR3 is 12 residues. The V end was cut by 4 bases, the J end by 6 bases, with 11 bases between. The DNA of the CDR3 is TGTGCCAGCAGCGCTGGATGGGGCGAGCAGTACTTC. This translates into CASSAGWGEQYF.

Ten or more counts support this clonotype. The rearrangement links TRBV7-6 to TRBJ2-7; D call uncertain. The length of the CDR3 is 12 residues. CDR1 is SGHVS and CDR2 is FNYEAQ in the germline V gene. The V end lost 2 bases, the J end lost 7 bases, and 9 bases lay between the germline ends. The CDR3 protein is CASSLMSGEQYF. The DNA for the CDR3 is TGTGCCAGCAGCTTAATGTCCGGAGAGCAGTACTTC.

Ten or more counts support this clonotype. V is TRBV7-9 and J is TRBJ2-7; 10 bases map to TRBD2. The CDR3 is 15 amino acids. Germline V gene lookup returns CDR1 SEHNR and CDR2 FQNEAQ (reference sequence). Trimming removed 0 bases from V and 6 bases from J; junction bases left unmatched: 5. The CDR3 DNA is TGTGCCAGCAGCTTAGCCGGGGCTAGCGGGAGCGAGCAGTACTTC. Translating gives CASSLAGASGSEQYF.

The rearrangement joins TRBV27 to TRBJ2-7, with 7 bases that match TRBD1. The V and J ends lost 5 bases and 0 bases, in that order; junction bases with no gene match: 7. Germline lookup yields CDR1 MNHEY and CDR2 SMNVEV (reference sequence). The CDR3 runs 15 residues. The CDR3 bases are TGTGCCAGCAGTGTAACAGGGGCCAGCTCCTACGAGCAGTACTTC. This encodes CASSVTGASSYEQYF.

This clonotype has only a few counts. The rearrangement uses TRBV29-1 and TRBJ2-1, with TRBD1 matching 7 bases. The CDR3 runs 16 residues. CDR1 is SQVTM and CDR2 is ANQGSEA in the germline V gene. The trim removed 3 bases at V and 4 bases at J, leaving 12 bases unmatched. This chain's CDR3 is CSVEGQPSESYNEQFF. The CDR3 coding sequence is TGCAGCGTTGAGGGACAGCCATCCGAAAGTTACAATGAGCAGTTCTTC.

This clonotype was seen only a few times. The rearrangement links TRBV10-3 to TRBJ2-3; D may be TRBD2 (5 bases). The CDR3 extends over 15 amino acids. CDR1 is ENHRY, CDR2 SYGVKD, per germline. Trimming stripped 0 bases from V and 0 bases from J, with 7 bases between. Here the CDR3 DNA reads TGTGCCATCAGTGAGTCCTGGACTAGCACAGATACGCAGTATTTT. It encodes CAISESWTSTDTQYF.

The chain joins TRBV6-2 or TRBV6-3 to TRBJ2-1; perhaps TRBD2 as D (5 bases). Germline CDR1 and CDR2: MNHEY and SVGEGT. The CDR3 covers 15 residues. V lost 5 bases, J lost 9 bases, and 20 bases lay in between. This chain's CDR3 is CASSRIPARAGEQFF. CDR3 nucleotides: TGTGCCAGCAGTCGGATTCCTGCGAGGGCCGGTGAGCAGTTCTTC.

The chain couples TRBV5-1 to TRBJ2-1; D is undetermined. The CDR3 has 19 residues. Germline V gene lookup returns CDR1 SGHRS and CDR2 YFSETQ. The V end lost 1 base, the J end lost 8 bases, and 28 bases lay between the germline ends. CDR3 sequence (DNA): TGCGCCAGCAGCTTGTCGGGTCGTGGCTCCCGCCTTGTGGGCGATGAGCAGTTCTTC. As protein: CASSLSGRGSRLVGDEQFF. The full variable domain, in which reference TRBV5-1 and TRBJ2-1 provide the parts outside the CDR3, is KAGVTQTPRYLIKTRGQQVTLSCSPISGHRSVSWYQQTPGQGLQFLFEYFSETQRNKGNFPGRFSGRQFSNSRSEMNVSTLELGDSALYLCASSLSGRGSRLVGDEQFFGPGTRLTVL.

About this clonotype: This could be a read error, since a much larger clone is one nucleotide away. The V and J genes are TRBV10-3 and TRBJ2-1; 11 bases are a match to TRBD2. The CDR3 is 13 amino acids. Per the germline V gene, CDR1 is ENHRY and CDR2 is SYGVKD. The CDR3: CSITGTSGNEQFF. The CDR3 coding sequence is TGTTCCATCACGGGGACTAGCGGCAATGAGCAGTTCTTC.

Here the CDR3 DNA reads TGTGCCAGCAGCTTAAGGACAGCAAGCAACTATGGCTACACCTTC. This encodes CASSLRTASNYGYTF. The J gene is TRBJ1-2, the V gene TRBV7-2, with D possibly being TRBD1 (6 bases). Looked up from germline, CDR1 is SGHTA and CDR2 is FQGNSA. The CDR3 is 15 residues long. The V and J ends lost 2 bases and 2 bases respectively, with 12 bases between them. Looking up the rest from reference TRBV7-2 and TRBJ1-2 gives the full variable domain: GAGVSQSPSNKVTEKGKDVELRCDPISGHTALYWYRQSLGQGLEFLIYFQGNSAPDKSGLPSDRFSAERTGGSVSTLTIQRTQQEDSAVYLCASSLRTASNYGYTFGSGTRLTVV.

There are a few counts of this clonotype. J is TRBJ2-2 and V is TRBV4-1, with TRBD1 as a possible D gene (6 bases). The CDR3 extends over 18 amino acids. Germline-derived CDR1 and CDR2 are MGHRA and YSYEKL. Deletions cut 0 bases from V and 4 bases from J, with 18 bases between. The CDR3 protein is CASSQEGASGRGTGELFF. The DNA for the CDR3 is TGCGCCAGCAGCCAAGAGGGGGCTAGTGGGCGAGGCACCGGGGAGCTGTTTTTT.

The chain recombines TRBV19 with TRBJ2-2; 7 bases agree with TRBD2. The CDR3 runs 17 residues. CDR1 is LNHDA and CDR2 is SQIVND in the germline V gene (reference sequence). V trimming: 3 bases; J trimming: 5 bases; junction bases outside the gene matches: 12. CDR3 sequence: CASSIGAGVTWTGELFF. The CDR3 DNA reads TGTGCCAGTAGTATTGGTGCGGGAGTGACGTGGACCGGGGAGCTGTTTTTT.

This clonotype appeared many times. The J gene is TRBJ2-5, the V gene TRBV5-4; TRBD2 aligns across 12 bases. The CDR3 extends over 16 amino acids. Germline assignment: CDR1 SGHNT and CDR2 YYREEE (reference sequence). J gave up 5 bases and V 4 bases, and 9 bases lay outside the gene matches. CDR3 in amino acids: CASSRRLAGVYETQYF. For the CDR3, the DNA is TGTGCCAGCAGCCGCCGACTAGCGGGAGTATATGAGACCCAGTACTTC.

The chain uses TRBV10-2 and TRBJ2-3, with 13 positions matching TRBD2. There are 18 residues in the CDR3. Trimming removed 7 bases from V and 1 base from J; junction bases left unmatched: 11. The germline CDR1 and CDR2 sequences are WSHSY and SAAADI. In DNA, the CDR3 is TGCGCCAGCATGAGGGGGACTAGCGGGGTCTCGGGCACAGATACGCAGTATTTT. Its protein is CASMRGTSGVSGTDTQYF.

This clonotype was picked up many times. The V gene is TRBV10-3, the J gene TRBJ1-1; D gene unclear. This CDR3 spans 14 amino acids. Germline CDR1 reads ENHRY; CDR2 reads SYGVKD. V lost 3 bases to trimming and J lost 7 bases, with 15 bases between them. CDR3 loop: CAISDPGRDIEAFF. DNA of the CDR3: TGTGCCATCAGTGACCCGGGGAGGGATATTGAAGCTTTCTTT.

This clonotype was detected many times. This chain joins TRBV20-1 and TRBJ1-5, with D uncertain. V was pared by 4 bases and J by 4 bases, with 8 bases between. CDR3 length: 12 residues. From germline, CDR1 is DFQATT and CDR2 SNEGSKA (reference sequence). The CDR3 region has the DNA TGCAGTGCTATAGGAGGGAATCAGCCCCAGCATTTT. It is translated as CSAIGGNQPQHF.

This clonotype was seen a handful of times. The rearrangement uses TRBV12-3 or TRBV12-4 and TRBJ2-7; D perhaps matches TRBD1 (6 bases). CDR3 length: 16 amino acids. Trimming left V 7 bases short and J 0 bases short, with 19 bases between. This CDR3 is CASTLWDRDNSYEQYF. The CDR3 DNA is TGTGCCAGCACCCTTTGGGACCGGGACAACTCCTACGAGCAGTACTTC.

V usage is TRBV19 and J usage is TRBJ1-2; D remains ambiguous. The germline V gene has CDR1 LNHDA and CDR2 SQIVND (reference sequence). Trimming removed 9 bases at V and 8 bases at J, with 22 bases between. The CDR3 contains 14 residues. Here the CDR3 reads CASNVGLRELGYTF. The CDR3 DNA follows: TGTGCCAGCAACGTGGGTTTGAGGGAATTGGGCTACACCTTC.

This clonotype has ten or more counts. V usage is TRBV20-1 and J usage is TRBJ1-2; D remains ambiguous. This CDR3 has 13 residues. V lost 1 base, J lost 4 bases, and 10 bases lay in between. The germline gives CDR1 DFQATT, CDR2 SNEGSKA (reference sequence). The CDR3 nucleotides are TGCAGTGCTAGAGGCGGGCAGGTCTATGGCTACACCTTC. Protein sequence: CSARGGQVYGYTF.

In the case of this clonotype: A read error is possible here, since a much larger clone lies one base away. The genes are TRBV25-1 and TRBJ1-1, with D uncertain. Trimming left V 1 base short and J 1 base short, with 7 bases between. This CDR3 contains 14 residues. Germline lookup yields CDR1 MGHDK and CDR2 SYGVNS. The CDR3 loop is CASSEWAENTEAFF. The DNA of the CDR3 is TGTGCCAGCAGTGAATGGGCAGAGAACACTGAAGCTTTCTTT. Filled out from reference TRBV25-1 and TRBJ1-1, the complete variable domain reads EADIYQTPRYLVIGTGKKITLECSQTMGHDKMYWYQQDPGMELHLIHYSYGVNSTEKGDLSSESTVSRIRTEHFPLTLESARPSHTSQYLCASSEWAENTEAFFGQGTRLTVV.

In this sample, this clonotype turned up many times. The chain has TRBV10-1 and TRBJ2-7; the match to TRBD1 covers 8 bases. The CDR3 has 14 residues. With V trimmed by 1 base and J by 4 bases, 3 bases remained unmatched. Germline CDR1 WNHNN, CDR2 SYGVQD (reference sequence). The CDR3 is CASSEFRGRYEQYF. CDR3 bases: TGCGCCAGCAGTGAGTTCAGGGGGCGATACGAGCAGTACTTC.

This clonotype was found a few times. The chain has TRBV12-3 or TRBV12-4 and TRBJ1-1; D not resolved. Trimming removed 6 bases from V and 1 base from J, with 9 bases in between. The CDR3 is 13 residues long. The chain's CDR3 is CASSPTQNTEAFF. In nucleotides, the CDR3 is TGTGCCAGCAGCCCGACCCAGAACACTGAAGCTTTCTTT.

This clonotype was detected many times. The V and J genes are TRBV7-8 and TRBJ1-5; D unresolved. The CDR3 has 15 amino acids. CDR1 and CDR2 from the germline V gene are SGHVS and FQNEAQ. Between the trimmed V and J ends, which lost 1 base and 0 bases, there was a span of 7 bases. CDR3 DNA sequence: TGTGCCAGCAGCTTAGTTGAAATTAGCAATCAGCCCCAGCATTTT. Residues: CASSLVEISNQPQHF.

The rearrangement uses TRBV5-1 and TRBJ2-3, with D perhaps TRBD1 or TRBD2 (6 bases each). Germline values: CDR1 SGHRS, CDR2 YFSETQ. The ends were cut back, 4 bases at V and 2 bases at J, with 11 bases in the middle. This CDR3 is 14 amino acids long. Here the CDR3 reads CASSRGVYTDTQYF. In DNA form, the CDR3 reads TGCGCCAGCAGCAGGGGGGTCTACACAGATACGCAGTATTTT. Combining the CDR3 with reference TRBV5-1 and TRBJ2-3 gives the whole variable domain KAGVTQTPRYLIKTRGQQVTLSCSPISGHRSVSWYQQTPGQGLQFLFEYFSETQRNKGNFPGRFSGRQFSNSRSEMNVSTLELGDSALYLCASSRGVYTDTQYFGPGTRLTVL.

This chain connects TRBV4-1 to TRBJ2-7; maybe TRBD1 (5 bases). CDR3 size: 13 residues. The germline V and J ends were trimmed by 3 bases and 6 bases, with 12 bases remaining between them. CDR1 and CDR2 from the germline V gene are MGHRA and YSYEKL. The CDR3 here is CASSHEGASEQYF. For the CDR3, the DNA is TGCGCCAGCAGCCATGAAGGGGCGTCCGAGCAGTACTTC.

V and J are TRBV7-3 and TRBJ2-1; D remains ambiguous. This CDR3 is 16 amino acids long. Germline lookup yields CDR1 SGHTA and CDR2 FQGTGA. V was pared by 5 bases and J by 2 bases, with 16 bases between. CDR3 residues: CASSPSPGRTYNEQFF. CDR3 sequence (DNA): TGTGCCAGCAGCCCATCCCCTGGGCGAACCTACAATGAGCAGTTCTTC.